Listed below are T cell receptor beta chains from one sample, sequenced in a study of molecular identifiers for immune sequencing clone quantification. TCRdb ran MiXCR on the PCR reads and lists one entry per CDR3 protein. The sample holds about 510,000 distinct CDR3 sequences, around a fifth seen once. The sample comprised naive CD8+ T cells from blood, with Jurkat cell RNA spiked in. These receptors were obtained from a human donor in good health. Some libraries in this study had Jurkat cell RNA spiked in. The CDR3 runs from the conserved cysteine through the conserved F or W.

>TRBV29-1|TRBJ2-5
CSAWTGHQETQYF
>TRBV20-1|TRBJ2-5
CSARTVRETQYF
>TRBV12-3/TRBV12-4|TRBJ1-5
CASREGYSNQPQHF
>TRBV28|TRBJ2-7
CASSPNRASYEQYF
>TRBV19|TRBJ2-2
CASGSGTETGELFF
>TRBV3-1|TRBJ2-2
CASSGGTLDSGELFF
>TRBV28|TRBJ2-3
CASSRRTSGRPDTQYF
>TRBV3-1|TRBJ2-2
CASSLSGTSYTGELFF
>TRBV20-1|TRBJ2-7
CSARDGGTGGYEQYF
>TRBV27|TRBJ1-1
CASSLYRGGGTEAFF
>TRBV27|TRBJ1-4
CASSFLGVQANEKLFF